Following are 8 T cell receptor beta chains from one sample sequenced in a study of T cell responses to AZD1222 COVID-19 vaccine. Repertoires were generated with immunoSEQ multiplex PCR, while TCRdb's copy carries only in-frame clones and drops some. The table lists some 150,000 clones, about 88% of them singletons. The specimen comprised peripheral blood, sampled on day 0 of AZD1222 vaccination. These receptor sequences come from an adult in good health.

The chain couples TRBV6-2 or TRBV6-3 to TRBJ1-2, with D perhaps matching TRBD1 (5 bases). Per germline, CDR1 MNHEY and CDR2 SVGEGT. The ends were cut back, 2 bases at V and 14 bases at J, with 18 bases in the middle. The CDR3 sequence is 13 residues long. CDR3 nucleotide sequence: TGTGCCAGCAGTTACGGGGGACCACCCGGGATGACCTTC. Amino acids: CASSYGGPPGMTF.

The chain recombines TRBV11-2 with TRBJ2-7; D may be TRBD1 or TRBD2 (5 bases each). This CDR3 spans 13 amino acids. V lost 6 bases and J 3 bases, leaving 12 bases between the germline ends. Looked up from germline, CDR1 is SGHAT and CDR2 is FQNNGV. The CDR3 here is CASSRAGSYEQYF. The CDR3 DNA follows: TGTGCCAGCAGTAGGGCAGGGAGCTACGAGCAGTACTTC.

The V call is TRBV7-2, the J call TRBJ2-2, with D hard to call. V shed 3 bases and J shed 5 bases, with 4 bases lying between them. The CDR3 has 12 residues. Germline assignment: CDR1 SGHTA and CDR2 FQGNSA. CDR3 in amino acids: CASSFRTGELFF. The CDR3 region has the DNA TGTGCCAGCAGCTTCCGGACCGGGGAGCTGTTTTTT. The full variable domain, rest sourced from reference TRBV7-2 and TRBJ2-2, is GAGVSQSPSNKVTEKGKDVELRCDPISGHTALYWYRQSLGQGLEFLIYFQGNSAPDKSGLPSDRFSAERTGGSVSTLTIQRTQQEDSAVYLCASSFRTGELFFGEGSRLTVL.

The chain links TRBV12-3 or TRBV12-4 to TRBJ1-1; tentative D call: TRBD1 (5 bases). The length of the CDR3 is 13 residues. Trimming took off 3 bases at V and 5 bases at J, with 10 bases between the two ends. CDR3 in DNA: TGTGCCAGCAGTTTGAAAAAGGGGACTGAAGCTTTCTTT. It specifies CASSLKKGTEAFF.

In its sample, this clone was seen once. The chain carries TRBV19 and TRBJ1-5; 8 nucleotides agree with TRBD1. The length of the CDR3 is 14 residues. After removal of 5 bases from V and 1 base from J, the junction contained 1 base not matched to a gene. The germline gives CDR1 LNHDA, CDR2 SQIVND (reference sequence). CDR3 sequence: CASSQGASNQPQHF. Written as DNA, the CDR3 is TGTGCCAGTAGTCAGGGGGCAAGCAATCAGCCCCAGCATTTT.

This clone was counted a single time. The chain links TRBV9 to TRBJ1-1; D may be TRBD1 (6 bases). The germline V gene encodes CDR1 SGDLS and CDR2 YYNGEE. The CDR3 is made up of 16 amino acids. Between the trimmed V and J ends, which lost 0 bases and 0 bases, there was a span of 12 bases. CDR3 in DNA: TGTGCCAGCAGCGTAGGAGGAACAGGGCTGAACACTGAAGCTTTCTTT. Amino acid sequence: CASSVGGTGLNTEAFF.

This clone has a count of ten or more. CDR3 nucleotide sequence: TGTGCCAGCAGCCGGACAGGGACGAGGTGGGAGACCCAGTACTTC. Protein: CASSRTGTRWETQYF. The chain has TRBV7-2 and TRBJ2-5; 8 bases map to TRBD1. CDR1 is SGHTA and CDR2 is FQGNSA in the germline V gene. The CDR3 has 15 amino acids. The junction had 10 bases not matched to a gene; V was cut back by 5 bases and J by 5 bases.

The chain is built from TRBV28 and TRBJ1-1; TRBD1 might be the D (5 bases). Trimming removed 2 bases at V and 2 bases at J, with 6 bases between. This CDR3 is 13 amino acids long. Germline V gene data show CDR1 as MDHEN and CDR2 as SYDVKM. The CDR3 loop reads CASSLQGNTEAFF. The CDR3 bases are TGTGCCAGCAGTTTACAGGGAAACACTGAAGCTTTCTTT.